This T cell receptor beta chain comes out of a study of shared clonotypes between healthy human individuals. Study-wide results and limits: Having only a few donors restricted how much genetic and exposure-history diversity was captured. Shared clonotypes across all four donors exceeded non-shared ones in generation probability.

The CDR3 runs to 14 residues. The germline CDR1 and CDR2 sequences are SGHRS and YFSETQ. The V end was cut by 2 bases, the J end by 7 bases, with 12 bases between. The method was immunoSEQ multiplex PCR; TCRdb's version includes in-frame clones alone and lacks a portion of them. The table records some 2,500,000 clones, roughly 93% of them present only once. In regard to this clone: No antigen is known for it.

The sequence was collected from a man younger than 35 in good health. Some clones in this sample may be carry-over from other donors' samples. V usage is TRBV5-1 and J usage is TRBJ2-2; D call uncertain. Source material: naive CD4+ T cells from PBMCs. Subset in this sample: CD45RA+ positively selected. The CDR3 here is CASSFQLWGGELFF. CDR3 DNA: TGCGCCAGCAGCTTTCAATTGTGGGGCGGGGAGCTGTTTTTT.